This T cell receptor (beta chain) was sequenced for a study of cytomegalovirus exposure and HLA in healthy donors. Primers included in the PCR were 60 Vbeta and 13 Jbeta primers. Clones were sequenced by immunoSEQ multiplex PCR, and TCRdb holds only the in-frame ones, with some missing. Of almost 200,000 clones listed, over 75% are singletons. This CDR3 is 16 amino acids long. V shed 5 bases and J 3 bases; nucleotides not matched to a gene: 8. The germline gives CDR1 SEHNR, CDR2 FQNEAQ (reference sequence). V and J are TRBV7-9 and TRBJ2-1, with TRBD2 identical over 9 bases. Sample: PBMCs. The clonotype originates from a woman aged 45 to 65 in good health and CMV-seronegative. The CDR3 nucleotides are TGTGCCAGCAGCCCTAGCGGGACACAGGGCTACAATGAGCAGTTCTTC. Translated, it gives CASSPSGTQGYNEQFF. The full variable domain, rest sourced from reference TRBV7-9 and TRBJ2-1, is DTGVSQNPRHKITKRGQNVTFRCDPISEHNRLYWYRQTLGQGPEFLTYFQNEAQLEKSRLLSDRFSAERPKGSFSTLEIQRTEQGDSAMYLCASSPSGTQGYNEQFFGPGTRLTVL.